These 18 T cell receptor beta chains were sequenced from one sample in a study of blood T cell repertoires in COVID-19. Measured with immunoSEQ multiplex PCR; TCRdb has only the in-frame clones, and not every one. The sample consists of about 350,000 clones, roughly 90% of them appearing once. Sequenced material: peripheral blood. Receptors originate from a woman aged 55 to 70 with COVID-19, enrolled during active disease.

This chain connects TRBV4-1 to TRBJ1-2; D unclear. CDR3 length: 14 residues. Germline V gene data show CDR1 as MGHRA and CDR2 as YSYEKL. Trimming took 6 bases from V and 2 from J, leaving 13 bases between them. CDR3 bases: TGCGCCAGCAGTCGGGGATTTTCCAACTATGGCTACACCTTC. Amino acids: CASSRGFSNYGYTF.

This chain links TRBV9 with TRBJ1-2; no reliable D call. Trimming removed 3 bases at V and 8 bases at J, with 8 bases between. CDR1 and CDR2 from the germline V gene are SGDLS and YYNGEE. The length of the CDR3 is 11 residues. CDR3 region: CASSAGRGYTF. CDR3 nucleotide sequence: TGTGCCAGCAGCGCCGGGAGAGGCTACACCTTC.

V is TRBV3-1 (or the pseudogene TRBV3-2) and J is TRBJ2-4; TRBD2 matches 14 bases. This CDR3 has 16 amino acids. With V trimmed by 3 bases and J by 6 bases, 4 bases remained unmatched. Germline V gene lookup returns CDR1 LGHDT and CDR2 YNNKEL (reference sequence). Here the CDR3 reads CASSQTSGGARNIQYF. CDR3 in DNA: TGTGCCAGCAGCCAGACTAGCGGGGGGGCTAGAAACATTCAGTACTTC.

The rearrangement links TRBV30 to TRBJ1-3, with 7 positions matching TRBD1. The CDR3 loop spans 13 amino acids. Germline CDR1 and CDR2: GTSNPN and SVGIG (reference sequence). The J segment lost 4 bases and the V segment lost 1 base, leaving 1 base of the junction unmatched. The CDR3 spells CAWSETGGNTIYF. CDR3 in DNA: TGTGCCTGGAGTGAGACAGGGGGAAACACCATATATTTT. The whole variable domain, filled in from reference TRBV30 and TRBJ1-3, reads SQTIHQWPATLVQPVGSPLSLECTVEGTSNPNLYWYRQAAGRGLQLLFYSVGIGQISSEVPQNLSASRPQDRQFILSSKKLLLSDSGFYLCAWSETGGNTIYFGEGSWLTVV.

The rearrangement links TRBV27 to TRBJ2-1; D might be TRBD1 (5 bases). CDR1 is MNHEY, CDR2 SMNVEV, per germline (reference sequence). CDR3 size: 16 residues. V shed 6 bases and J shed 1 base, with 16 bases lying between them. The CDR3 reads CASSRSWGLSYNEQFF. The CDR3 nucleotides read TGTGCCAGCAGCCGTTCATGGGGCCTGTCCTACAATGAGCAGTTCTTC.

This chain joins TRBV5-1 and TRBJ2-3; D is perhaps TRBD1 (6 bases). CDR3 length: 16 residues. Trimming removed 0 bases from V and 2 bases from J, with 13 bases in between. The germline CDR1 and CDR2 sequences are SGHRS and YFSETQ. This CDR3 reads CASSLAPGQVTDTQYF. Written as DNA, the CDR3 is TGCGCCAGCAGCTTGGCCCCGGGACAAGTCACAGATACGCAGTATTTT.

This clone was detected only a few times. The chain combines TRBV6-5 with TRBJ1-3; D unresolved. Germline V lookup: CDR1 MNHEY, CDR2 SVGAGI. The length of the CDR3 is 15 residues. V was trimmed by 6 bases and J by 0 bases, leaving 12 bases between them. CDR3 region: CASSPFRPSGNTIYF. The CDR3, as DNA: TGTGCCAGCAGCCCATTCAGGCCCTCTGGAAACACCATATATTTT.

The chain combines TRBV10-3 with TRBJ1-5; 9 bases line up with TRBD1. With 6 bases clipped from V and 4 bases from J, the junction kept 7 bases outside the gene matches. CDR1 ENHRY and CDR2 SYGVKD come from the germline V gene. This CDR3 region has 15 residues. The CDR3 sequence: CAIRAGQGANQPQHF. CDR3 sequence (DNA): TGTGCCATCAGGGCGGGACAGGGAGCAAATCAGCCCCAGCATTTT.

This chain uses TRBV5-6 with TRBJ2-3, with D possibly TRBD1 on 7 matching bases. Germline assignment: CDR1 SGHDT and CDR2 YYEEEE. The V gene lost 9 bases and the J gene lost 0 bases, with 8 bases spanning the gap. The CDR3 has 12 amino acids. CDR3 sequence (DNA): TGTGCCACAGGGGGGAGCACAGATACGCAGTATTTT. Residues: CATGGSTDTQYF. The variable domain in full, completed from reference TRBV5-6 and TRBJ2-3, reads DAGVTQSPTHLIKTRGQQVTLRCSPKSGHDTVSWYQQALGQGPQFIFQYYEEEERQRGNFPDRFSGHQFPNYSSELNVNALLLGDSALYLCATGGSTDTQYFGPGTRLTVL.

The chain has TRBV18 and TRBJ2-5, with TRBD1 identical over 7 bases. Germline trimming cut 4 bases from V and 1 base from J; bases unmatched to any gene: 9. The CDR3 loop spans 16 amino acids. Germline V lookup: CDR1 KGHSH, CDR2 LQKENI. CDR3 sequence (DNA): TGTGCCAGCTCACTCCTCCCGGGACAGACCCAAGAGACCCAGTACTTC. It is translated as CASSLLPGQTQETQYF.

The CDR3 coding sequence is TGTGCCCAGAGTCGGGGGGACTATGGCTACACCTTC. This translates into CAQSRGDYGYTF. The chain is built from TRBV30 and TRBJ1-2; possible D gene TRBD1, 5 bases. The CDR3 contains 12 residues. Trimming took 8 bases from V and 3 from J, leaving 13 bases between them. Germline CDR1 is GTSNPN and CDR2 is SVGIG (reference sequence).

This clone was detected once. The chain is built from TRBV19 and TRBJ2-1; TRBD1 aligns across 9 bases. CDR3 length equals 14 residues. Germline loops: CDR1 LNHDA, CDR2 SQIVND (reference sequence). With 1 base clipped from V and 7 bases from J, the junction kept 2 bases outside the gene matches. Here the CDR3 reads CASSIGGQGNEQFF. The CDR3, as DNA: TGTGCCAGTAGTATAGGGGGACAGGGTAATGAGCAGTTCTTC.

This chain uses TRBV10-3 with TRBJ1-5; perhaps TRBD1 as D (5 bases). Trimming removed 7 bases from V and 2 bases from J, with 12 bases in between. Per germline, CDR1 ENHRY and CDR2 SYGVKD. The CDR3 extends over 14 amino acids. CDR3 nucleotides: TGTGCCATCAAAACGGGGGAAGGCAATCAGCCCCAGCATTTT. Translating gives CAIKTGEGNQPQHF.

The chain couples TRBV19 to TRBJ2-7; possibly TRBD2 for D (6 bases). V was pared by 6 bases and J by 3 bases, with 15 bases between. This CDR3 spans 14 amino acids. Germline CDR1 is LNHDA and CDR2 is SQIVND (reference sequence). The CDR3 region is CASSPREEGYEQYF. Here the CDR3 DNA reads TGTGCCAGTAGCCCAAGGGAGGAGGGCTACGAGCAGTACTTC.

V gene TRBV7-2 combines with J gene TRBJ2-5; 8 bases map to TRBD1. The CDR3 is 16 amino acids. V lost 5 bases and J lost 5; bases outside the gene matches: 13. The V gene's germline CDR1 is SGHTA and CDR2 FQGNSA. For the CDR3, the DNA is TGTGCCAGCAGCCTGGACAGGGTCGTTGGTAAGGAGACCCAGTACTTC. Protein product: CASSLDRVVGKETQYF.

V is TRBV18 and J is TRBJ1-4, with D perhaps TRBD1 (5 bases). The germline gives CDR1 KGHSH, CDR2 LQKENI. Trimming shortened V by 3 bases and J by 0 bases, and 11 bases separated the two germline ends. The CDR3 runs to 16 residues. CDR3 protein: CASSPQGGATNEKLFF. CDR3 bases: TGTGCCAGCTCACCCCAGGGAGGCGCAACTAATGAAAAACTGTTTTTT. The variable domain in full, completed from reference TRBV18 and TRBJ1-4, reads NAGVMQNPRHLVRRRGQEARLRCSPMKGHSHVYWYRQLPEEGLKFMVYLQKENIIDESGMPKERFSAEFPKEGPSILRIQQVVRGDSAAYFCASSPQGGATNEKLFFGSGTQLSVL.

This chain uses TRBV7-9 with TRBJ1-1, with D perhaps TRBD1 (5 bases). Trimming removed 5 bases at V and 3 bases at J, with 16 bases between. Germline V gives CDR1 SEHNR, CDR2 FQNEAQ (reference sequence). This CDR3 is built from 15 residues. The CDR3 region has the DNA TGTGCCAGCAGCCCCGTCGGGAGGGGAGACACTGAAGCTTTCTTT. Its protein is CASSPVGRGDTEAFF.

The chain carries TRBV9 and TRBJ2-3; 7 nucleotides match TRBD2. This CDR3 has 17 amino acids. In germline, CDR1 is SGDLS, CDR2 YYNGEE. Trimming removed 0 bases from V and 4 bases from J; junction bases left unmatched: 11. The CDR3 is CASSVEGWLAAPDTQYF. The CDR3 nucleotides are TGTGCCAGCAGCGTAGAGGGTTGGCTAGCGGCCCCAGATACGCAGTATTTT.